This T cell receptor beta chain was captured in a study of identical twins. Germline V gene sequence: CDR1 SGHKS, CDR2 YYEKEE (reference sequence). The CDR3 spans 16 residues. Trimming took 2 bases from V and 7 from J; bases not matched to a gene: 7. Regarding this clonotype: Its antigen is currently unknown.

TCRdb reprocessed the 5' RACE reads via MiXCR and lists one record per CDR3 protein. The table includes hundreds of thousands of distinct CDR3 sequences, less than 25% detected once. Study outcomes and limitations: The models systematically underestimated how much out-of-frame TCR alpha was shared in monozygotic twins.

These data were also filed under a second study, of T cells expressing NK-cell markers. That investigation notes: Sorting of alpha-beta TCR T cells alone was achieved in several experiments with an anti-gamma-delta TCR antibody.

Specimen: CD4+ T cells sorted from blood. The chain joins TRBV5-5 to TRBJ2-1, with TRBD2 identical over 12 bases. This TCR was recovered from a woman aged 18 to 35 in good health. CDR3 coding DNA: TGTGCCAGCAGCTTACATCCTAGCGGGAGGGGGAATGAGCAGTTCTTC. Protein: CASSLHPSGRGNEQFF.